One T cell receptor beta chain is described in this entry. The data are from a study of blood T cell repertoires in COVID-19. Overall study context: Acute and convalescent COVID-19 samples came from the United States, Italy and Spain. PBMCs, B-cell-depleted T cells, or T cells were the source of the cDNA or gDNA that made up the material.

Original data processing: Estimation of nucleated cell counts relied on the amplification of reference gene primers. Clones were sequenced by immunoSEQ multiplex PCR, and TCRdb holds only the in-frame ones, with some missing. V, J and clone size reflect that table, while D and trimming were determined from the DNA. The sample contains more than 250,000 clones, more than 75% of which appear only once. The germline V and J ends were trimmed by 6 bases and 5 bases, with 16 bases remaining between them. Germline assignment: CDR1 MGHDK and CDR2 SYGVNS. This CDR3 is 14 amino acids long. Sequencing was performed on peripheral blood. This chain joins TRBV25-1 and TRBJ1-2; tentative D call: TRBD1 (6 bases). The source is a man aged 50-60 years with active or convalescent COVID-19. DNA of the CDR3: TGTGCCAGCAGGCCCACCGGGACATCATATGGCTACACCTTC. Amino acid sequence: CASRPTGTSYGYTF.